This T cell receptor (beta chain) was obtained from a study of human CD8 memory T cell subsets. TCR beta libraries were made by UMI-labeled 5' RACE. TCRdb re-called the 5' RACE reads and catalogs CDR3 proteins one per entry, DNA excluded. This sample contains several thousand distinct CDR3 sequences. Whole-study findings and limits: Greater diversity was suggested by Chao1 estimates for stem-like memory T cells than for precursor exhausted T cells.

Enrichment of total CD8+ T cells was achieved using negative magnetic separation. The germline V gene has CDR1 SGHRS and CDR2 YFSETQ. This CDR3 has 15 amino acids. Note on this clonotype: As yet, its antigen is unknown.

The sequenced material came from CD8+ effector memory T cells (TEM) sorted from PBMCs. Specified subset: effector memory CD8 T cells, CCR7- CD45RO+ CD95+. J is TRBJ1-1 and V is TRBV5-1. This clonotype originated in a human donor in good health. The CDR3 sequence: CASSLGPRGNTEAFF.